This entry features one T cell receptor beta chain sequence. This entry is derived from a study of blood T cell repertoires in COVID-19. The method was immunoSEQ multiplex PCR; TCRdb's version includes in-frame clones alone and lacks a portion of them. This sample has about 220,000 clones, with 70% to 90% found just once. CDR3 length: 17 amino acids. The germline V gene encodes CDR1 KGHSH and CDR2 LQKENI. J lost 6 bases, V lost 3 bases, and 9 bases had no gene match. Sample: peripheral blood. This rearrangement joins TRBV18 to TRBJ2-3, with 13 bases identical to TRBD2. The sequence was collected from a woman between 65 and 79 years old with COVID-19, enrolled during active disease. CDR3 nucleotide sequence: TGTGCCAGCTCACCTATACCGGGACTAGCGGGACTTGATACGCAGTATTTT. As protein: CASSPIPGLAGLDTQYF.